The rows below give T cell receptor beta chains drawn from one sample of a study of type 1 regulatory T cells. Using its own MiXCR run on the reads, TCRdb lists one record per CDR3 protein. The data contain 80,000 to 100,000 distinct CDR3 sequences, 30% to 35% of them singletons. Sequenced material: CD4+ T cells, either the whole sample or a sorted fraction (not recorded which). Receptors originate from a human donor in good health. Each CDR3 is given with its conserved first and last residue. D genes are given only for firm matches. For some rows the clone size is stated as once, few or many, or as a class when expanded; others skip it.

D gene: TRBD2; J gene: TRBJ2-1; clone size: -; V gene: TRBV7-2; CDR3 protein: CASSRRLAADSYNEQFF; CDR3 DNA: TGTGCCAGCAGCCGAAGACTAGCGGCCGACTCCTACAATGAGCAGTTCTTC
D gene: -; J gene: TRBJ2-1; clone size: -; V gene: TRBV11-2; CDR3 protein: CASSWRQGGNEQFF; CDR3 DNA: TGTGCCAGCAGCTGGAGGCAGGGTGGCAATGAGCAGTTCTTC
D gene: -; J gene: TRBJ1-1; clone size: -; V gene: TRBV27; CDR3 protein: CASSSVPSGHDEAFF; CDR3 DNA: TGTGCCAGCAGTTCCGTCCCCTCAGGGCACGATGAAGCTTTCTTT
D gene: -; J gene: TRBJ2-7; clone size: few; V gene: TRBV20-1; CDR3 protein: CSARDLPGTYEQYF; CDR3 DNA: TGCAGTGCTAGAGATCTACCGGGTACCTACGAGCAGTACTTC
D gene: TRBD2; J gene: TRBJ2-7; clone size: -; V gene: TRBV6-5; CDR3 protein: CASSGLAGVGEQYF; CDR3 DNA: TGTGCCAGCAGTGGACTAGCGGGAGTCGGGGAGCAGTACTTC
D gene: TRBD2; J gene: TRBJ2-1; clone size: -; V gene: TRBV11-2; CDR3 protein: CASSLSALAGGPSYNEQFF; CDR3 DNA: TGTGCCAGCAGCTTATCGGCACTAGCGGGAGGGCCTTCCTACAATGAGCAGTTCTTC
D gene: -; J gene: TRBJ2-3; clone size: many; V gene: TRBV5-5; CDR3 protein: CASSSAVLGPTDTQYF; CDR3 DNA: TGTGCCAGCAGTTCCGCCGTCTTGGGCCCCACAGATACGCAGTATTTT
D gene: -; J gene: TRBJ1-2; clone size: few; V gene: TRBV20-1; CDR3 protein: CSAKEGERLYGYTF; CDR3 DNA: TGCAGTGCTAAAGAGGGTGAGCGGCTCTATGGCTACACCTTC
D gene: TRBD2; J gene: TRBJ2-7; clone size: -; V gene: TRBV20-1; CDR3 protein: CSARDGTSGVYEQYF; CDR3 DNA: TGCAGTGCTAGAGACGGGACTAGCGGGGTCTACGAGCAGTACTTC
D gene: -; J gene: TRBJ1-3; clone size: -; V gene: TRBV5-1; CDR3 protein: CASSLGDMISGNTIYF; CDR3 DNA: TGCGCCAGCAGCTTGGGGGACATGATCTCTGGAAACACCATATATTTT
D gene: -; J gene: TRBJ1-3; clone size: -; V gene: TRBV12-3/TRBV12-4; CDR3 protein: CASSSFVVTGNTIYF; CDR3 DNA: TGTGCCAGCAGTTCGTTCGTCGTGACTGGAAACACCATATATTTT
D gene: TRBD2; J gene: TRBJ2-2; clone size: -; V gene: TRBV7-2; CDR3 protein: CASSLGGGLPNTGELFF; CDR3 DNA: TGTGCCAGCAGCTTAGGGGGGGGGTTACCGAACACCGGGGAGCTGTTTTTT
D gene: TRBD1; J gene: TRBJ2-2; clone size: -; V gene: TRBV5-3; CDR3 protein: CARSYLPGQGAPSHPGELFF; CDR3 DNA: TGTGCCAGAAGCTATTTACCGGGACAGGGGGCTCCTAGTCATCCCGGGGAGCTGTTTTTT
D gene: -; J gene: TRBJ2-3; clone size: -; V gene: TRBV3-1; CDR3 protein: CASSRDLRTDTQYF; CDR3 DNA: TGTGCCAGCAGCCGGGACCTACGCACAGATACGCAGTATTTT
D gene: -; J gene: TRBJ2-5; clone size: -; V gene: TRBV3-1; CDR3 protein: CASSQVGTQETQYF; CDR3 DNA: TGTGCCAGCAGCCAAGTTGGGACCCAAGAGACCCAGTACTTC
D gene: -; J gene: TRBJ1-4; clone size: few; V gene: TRBV6-1; CDR3 protein: CASSLVSTNEKLFF; CDR3 DNA: TGTGCCAGCAGTCTAGTGTCAACTAATGAAAAACTGTTTTTT
D gene: -; J gene: TRBJ2-1; clone size: -; V gene: TRBV4-3; CDR3 protein: CASSQVRSSSYNEQFF; CDR3 DNA: TGCGCCAGCAGCCAGGTTCGGTCCAGCTCCTACAATGAGCAGTTCTTC
D gene: TRBD2; J gene: TRBJ2-1; clone size: -; V gene: TRBV15; CDR3 protein: CATSSQRGPYNEQFF; CDR3 DNA: TGTGCCACCAGCAGCCAGCGGGGCCCTTACAATGAGCAGTTCTTC
D gene: TRBD2; J gene: TRBJ2-2; clone size: few; V gene: TRBV24-1; CDR3 protein: CATSGLARSGELFF; CDR3 DNA: TGTGCCACCAGTGGACTAGCAAGGTCCGGGGAGCTGTTTTTT
D gene: TRBD1; J gene: TRBJ2-7; clone size: -; V gene: TRBV18; CDR3 protein: CASSPVTGGIYEQYF; CDR3 DNA: TGTGCCAGCTCACCAGTCACAGGGGGCATCTACGAGCAGTACTTC
D gene: -; J gene: TRBJ2-3; clone size: -; V gene: TRBV28; CDR3 protein: CASGVGTFTDTQYF; CDR3 DNA: TGTGCCAGCGGGGTGGGGACTTTCACAGATACGCAGTATTTT
D gene: -; J gene: TRBJ2-7; clone size: -; V gene: TRBV15; CDR3 protein: CATSRDFAYEQYF; CDR3 DNA: TGTGCCACCAGCAGAGATTTTGCCTACGAGCAGTACTTC
D gene: TRBD2; J gene: TRBJ2-5; clone size: -; V gene: TRBV27; CDR3 protein: CASNRRESLQETQYF; CDR3 DNA: TGTGCCAGCAACCGGCGGGAGAGTCTACAAGAGACCCAGTACTTC
D gene: -; J gene: TRBJ1-2; clone size: few; V gene: TRBV29-1; CDR3 protein: CSAAGLRRGYTF; CDR3 DNA: TGCAGCGCAGCCGGGCTCCGGAGGGGCTACACCTTC
D gene: -; J gene: TRBJ2-7; clone size: few; V gene: TRBV2; CDR3 protein: CASGWVESYEQYF; CDR3 DNA: TGTGCCAGTGGCTGGGTGGAGTCCTACGAGCAGTACTTC
D gene: TRBD2; J gene: TRBJ2-5; clone size: -; V gene: TRBV5-5; CDR3 protein: CASSFGLAGGQETQYF; CDR3 DNA: TGTGCCAGCAGCTTCGGACTAGCGGGAGGCCAAGAGACCCAGTACTTC
D gene: -; J gene: TRBJ1-2; clone size: -; V gene: TRBV7-2; CDR3 protein: CASSLAGQIDGYTF; CDR3 DNA: TGTGCCAGCAGCTTAGCAGGGCAGATAGATGGCTACACCTTC
D gene: -; J gene: TRBJ2-5; clone size: once; V gene: TRBV20-1; CDR3 protein: CSAPPRSGRQETQYF; CDR3 DNA: TGCAGTGCCCCCCCCAGATCGGGGCGACAAGAGACCCAGTACTTC
D gene: TRBD2; J gene: TRBJ2-1; clone size: few; V gene: TRBV5-1; CDR3 protein: CASSLGGSQNEQFF; CDR3 DNA: TGCGCCAGCAGCTTGGGCGGGAGTCAGAATGAGCAGTTCTTC
D gene: -; J gene: TRBJ1-1; clone size: few; V gene: TRBV5-1; CDR3 protein: CASSLVRSEAFF; CDR3 DNA: TGCGCCAGCAGCTTGGTGAGAAGTGAAGCTTTCTTT
D gene: -; J gene: TRBJ1-2; clone size: few; V gene: TRBV20-1; CDR3 protein: CSARVSPGTLNYGYTF; CDR3 DNA: TGCAGTGCTAGAGTTTCTCCCGGGACGTTAAACTATGGCTACACCTTC
D gene: -; J gene: TRBJ1-1; clone size: -; V gene: TRBV29-1; CDR3 protein: CSVEPQQGGTEAFF; CDR3 DNA: TGCAGCGTTGAACCCCAACAGGGCGGGACTGAAGCTTTCTTT
D gene: TRBD2; J gene: TRBJ2-7; clone size: -; V gene: TRBV7-6; CDR3 protein: CASSLSSGETYEQYF; CDR3 DNA: TGTGCCAGCAGCTTATCTAGCGGAGAAACCTACGAGCAGTACTTC
D gene: TRBD2; J gene: TRBJ2-2; clone size: -; V gene: TRBV13; CDR3 protein: CASSTEAGGHTGELFF; CDR3 DNA: TGTGCCAGCAGCACCGAAGCGGGAGGGCACACCGGGGAGCTGTTTTTT
D gene: TRBD1; J gene: TRBJ1-6; clone size: -; V gene: TRBV19; CDR3 protein: CASSIGGQGDSPLHF; CDR3 DNA: TGTGCCAGTAGTATCGGAGGGCAGGGGGATTCACCCCTCCACTTT
D gene: -; J gene: TRBJ2-5; clone size: few; V gene: TRBV29-1; CDR3 protein: CSVRQAETQYF; CDR3 DNA: TGCAGCGTGAGACAGGCAGAGACCCAGTACTTC
D gene: -; J gene: TRBJ1-2; clone size: few; V gene: TRBV6-2/TRBV6-3; CDR3 protein: CASSRLRDYTF; CDR3 DNA: TGTGCCAGCAGTCGACTCCGGGACTACACCTTC
D gene: -; J gene: TRBJ2-3; clone size: -; V gene: TRBV2; CDR3 protein: CASTEGGQQDTQYF; CDR3 DNA: TGTGCCAGCACCGAGGGTGGGCAGCAAGATACGCAGTATTTT
D gene: -; J gene: TRBJ2-5; clone size: -; V gene: TRBV3-1; CDR3 protein: CASSPTWAGETQYF; CDR3 DNA: TGTGCCAGCAGCCCAACGTGGGCAGGGGAGACCCAGTACTTC
D gene: -; J gene: TRBJ1-4; clone size: few; V gene: TRBV4-3; CDR3 protein: CASSQDPPASGEKLFF; CDR3 DNA: TGCGCCAGCAGCCAAGATCCCCCAGCCTCGGGTGAAAAACTGTTTTTT
D gene: -; J gene: TRBJ2-7; clone size: many; V gene: TRBV10-2; CDR3 protein: CASRGEYEQYF; CDR3 DNA: TGCGCCAGCAGGGGGGAATACGAGCAGTACTTC
D gene: -; J gene: TRBJ2-1; clone size: few; V gene: TRBV27; CDR3 protein: CASSSPYGTSYNEQFF; CDR3 DNA: TGTGCCAGCAGTAGCCCTTACGGGACCTCCTACAATGAGCAGTTCTTC
D gene: -; J gene: TRBJ2-3; clone size: -; V gene: TRBV3-1; CDR3 protein: CASSLDLVADTQYF; CDR3 DNA: TGTGCCAGCAGCCTGGACTTAGTTGCGGATACGCAGTATTTT
D gene: -; J gene: TRBJ2-1; clone size: -; V gene: TRBV27; CDR3 protein: CASSLRSSASRPAVNEQFF; CDR3 DNA: TGTGCCAGCAGTTTAAGGTCTAGCGCCTCCCGTCCAGCCGTCAATGAGCAGTTCTTC
D gene: -; J gene: TRBJ2-3; clone size: -; V gene: TRBV7-8; CDR3 protein: CASSLGERYTDTQYF; CDR3 DNA: TGTGCCAGCAGCCTGGGGGAGCGGTACACAGATACGCAGTATTTT
D gene: TRBD1; J gene: TRBJ1-5; clone size: -; V gene: TRBV20-1; CDR3 protein: CSARRGQGSRVSNQPQHF; CDR3 DNA: TGCAGTGCTAGGCGAGGACAGGGTAGTCGAGTAAGCAATCAGCCCCAGCATTTT
D gene: -; J gene: TRBJ1-4; clone size: few; V gene: TRBV6-2/TRBV6-3; CDR3 protein: CASSRDRATNEKLFF; CDR3 DNA: TGTGCCAGCAGTCGAGACAGAGCAACTAATGAAAAACTGTTTTTT
D gene: TRBD1; J gene: TRBJ2-1; clone size: once; V gene: TRBV19; CDR3 protein: CASSRDRADEQFF; CDR3 DNA: TGTGCCAGTAGTCGCGACAGGGCCGATGAGCAGTTCTTC
D gene: -; J gene: TRBJ2-7; clone size: few; V gene: TRBV15; CDR3 protein: CATSRGSLNYEQYF; CDR3 DNA: TGTGCCACGTCCAGGGGTTCTCTGAACTACGAGCAGTACTTC
D gene: -; J gene: TRBJ1-6; clone size: few; V gene: TRBV5-4; CDR3 protein: CASSLTGGSSYNSPLHF; CDR3 DNA: TGTGCCAGCAGCTTGACGGGAGGGAGCTCCTATAATTCACCCCTCCACTTT
D gene: TRBD1; J gene: TRBJ2-5; clone size: -; V gene: TRBV4-2; CDR3 protein: CASSQITGEFGETQYF; CDR3 DNA: TGTGCCAGCAGCCAAATTACAGGGGAATTCGGAGAGACCCAGTACTTC
D gene: TRBD1; J gene: TRBJ2-3; clone size: few; V gene: TRBV7-9; CDR3 protein: CASSLYGDRATDTQYF; CDR3 DNA: TGTGCCAGCAGCTTATATGGGGACAGAGCCACAGATACGCAGTATTTT
D gene: -; J gene: TRBJ1-5; clone size: few; V gene: TRBV3-1; CDR3 protein: CASSQVGGDQPQHF; CDR3 DNA: TGTGCCAGCAGCCAAGTGGGCGGAGATCAGCCCCAGCATTTT
D gene: -; J gene: TRBJ2-3; clone size: -; V gene: TRBV24-1; CDR3 protein: CATSAGYTDTQYF; CDR3 DNA: TGTGCCACCAGTGCCGGGTACACAGATACGCAGTATTTT